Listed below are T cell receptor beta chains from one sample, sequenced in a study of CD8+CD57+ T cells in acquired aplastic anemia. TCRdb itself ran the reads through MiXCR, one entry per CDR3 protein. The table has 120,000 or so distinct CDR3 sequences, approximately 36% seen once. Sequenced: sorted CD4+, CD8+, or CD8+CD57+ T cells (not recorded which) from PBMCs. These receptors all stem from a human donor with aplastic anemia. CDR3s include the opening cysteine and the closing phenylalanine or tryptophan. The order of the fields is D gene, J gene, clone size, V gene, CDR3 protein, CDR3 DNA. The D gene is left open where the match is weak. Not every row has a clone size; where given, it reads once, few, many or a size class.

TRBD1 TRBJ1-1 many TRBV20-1 CSAAGGVGTEAFF TGCAGTGCCGCAGGGGGGGTGGGCACTGAAGCTTTCTTT
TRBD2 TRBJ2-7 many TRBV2 CASSEASGGALPHEQYF TGTGCCAGCAGTGAAGCTAGCGGGGGGGCCTTGCCTCACGAGCAGTACTTC
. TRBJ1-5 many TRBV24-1 CATSPGPLNQPQHF TGTGCCACCAGTCCCGGGCCCTTAAATCAGCCCCAGCATTTT
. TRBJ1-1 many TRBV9 CASSPGTKNTEAFF TGTGCCAGCAGCCCAGGGACAAAAAACACTGAAGCTTTCTTT
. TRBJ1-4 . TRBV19 CASSISMGEKLFF TGTGCCAGTAGTATATCAATGGGCGAAAAACTGTTTTTT
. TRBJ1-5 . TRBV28 CASAFSGSLGQPQHF TGTGCCAGCGCTTTTTCGGGGTCCCTAGGCCAGCCCCAGCATTTT
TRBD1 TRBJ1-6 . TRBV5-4 CASSLPGTDYSPLHF TGTGCCAGCAGCTTGCCCGGGACAGACTATTCACCCCTCCACTTT
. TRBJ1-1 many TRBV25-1 CASSASSPGLYTEAFF TGTGCCAGCAGTGCCTCAAGCCCGGGCCTTTACACTGAAGCTTTCTTT
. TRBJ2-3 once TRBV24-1 CATSDAGDTQYF TGTGCCACCAGTGATGCGGGGGATACGCAGTATTTT
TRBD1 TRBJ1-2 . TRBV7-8 CASSVTGGVSYGYTF TGTGCCAGCAGCGTAACAGGGGGCGTTTCTTATGGCTACACCTTC
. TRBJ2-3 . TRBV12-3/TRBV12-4 CASSLRRTDPTDTQYF TGTGCCAGCAGTTTACGCCGGACAGATCCAACAGATACGCAGTATTTT
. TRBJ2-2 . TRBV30 CAWTHFGAGGELFF TGTGCCTGGACTCACTTCGGAGCGGGCGGGGAGCTGTTTTTT
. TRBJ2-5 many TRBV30 CAWSVIGISMIKTQYF TGTGCCTGGAGTGTGATCGGGATATCCATGATCAAGACCCAGTACTTC
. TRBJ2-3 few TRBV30 CAWSRGRKDTQYF TGTGCCTGGAGTAGGGGGAGGAAAGATACGCAGTATTTT
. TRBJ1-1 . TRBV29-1 CSARDGGQYTEAFF TGCAGCGCTCGCGACGGGGGGCAGTACACTGAAGCTTTCTTT
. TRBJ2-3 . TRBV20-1 CSARVRLAGTDTQYF TGCAGTGCTAGAGTGCGGCTGGCGGGAACAGATACGCAGTATTTT
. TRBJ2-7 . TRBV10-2 CASSESKLAGWSSYEQYF TGCGCCAGCAGTGAGTCTAAACTCGCAGGGTGGAGCTCCTACGAGCAGTACTTC
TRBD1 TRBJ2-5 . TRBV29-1 CSSLGQRGTRYF TGCAGCTCACTGGGACAGCGAGGGACCCGGTACTTC
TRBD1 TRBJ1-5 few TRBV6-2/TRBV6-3 CASSWDRSNINQPQRF TGTGCCAGCAGTTGGGACAGGTCGAATATCAATCAGCCCCAGCGTTTT
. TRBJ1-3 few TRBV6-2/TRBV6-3 CASSYGTRYSGNTIYF TGTGCCAGCAGTTACGGAACTCGATACTCTGGAAACACCATATATTTT
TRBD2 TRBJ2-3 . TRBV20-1 CSAGEGTAVTQYF TGCAGTGCTGGGGAGGGGACCGCCGTTACGCAGTATTTT
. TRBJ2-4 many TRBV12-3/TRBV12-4 CASSSALANVKYF TGTGCCAGCAGTTCGGCCCTAGCAAATGTGAAGTACTTC
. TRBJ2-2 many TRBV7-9 CASSPRQVGELFF TGTGCCAGCAGCCCCCGGCAGGTCGGGGAGCTGTTTTTT
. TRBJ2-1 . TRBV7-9 CASSLIVGEQFF TGTGCCAGCAGCTTAATTGTTGGTGAGCAGTTCTTC
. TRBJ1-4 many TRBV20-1 CSAGRSKLGEKLFF TGCAGTGCAGGAAGGAGTAAGCTAGGTGAAAAACTGTTTTTT
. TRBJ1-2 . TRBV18 CASSPRDNPHYGYTF TGTGCCAGCTCACCGCGGGACAACCCCCACTATGGCTACACCTTC
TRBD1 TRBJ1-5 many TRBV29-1 CSGPGQGSQPQHF TGCAGCGGGCCGGGACAGGGAAGTCAGCCCCAGCATTTT
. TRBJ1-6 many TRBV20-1 CSARDSRTGSYTLHF TGCAGTGCTAGAGATTCCAGAACAGGGTCCTATACCCTCCACTTT
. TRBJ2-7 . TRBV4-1 CASSGGELGEQYF TGCGCCAGCAGCGGCGGGGAGCTTGGCGAGCAGTACTTC
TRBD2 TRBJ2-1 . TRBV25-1 CASDHQERGTSGNEQFF TGTGCCAGCGACCACCAAGAGCGGGGAACCTCCGGGAATGAGCAGTTCTTC
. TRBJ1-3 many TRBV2 CASGTTGNTIYF TGTGCCAGCGGGACAACTGGAAACACCATATATTTT
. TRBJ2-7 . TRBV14 CASSQGFYEQYF TGTGCCAGCAGCCAGGGGTTCTACGAGCAGTACTTC
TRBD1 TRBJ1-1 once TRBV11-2 CASSFGDRPMNTEAFF TGTGCCAGCAGCTTCGGGGACAGACCTATGAACACTGAAGCTTTCTTT
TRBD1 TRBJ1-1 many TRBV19 CASSSYRDRRTEAFF TGTGCCAGTAGCAGTTACCGGGACAGAAGGACTGAAGCTTTCTTT
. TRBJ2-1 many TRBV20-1 CSARGGFRNEQFF TGCAGTGCTAGAGGAGGATTTAGGAATGAGCAGTTCTTC
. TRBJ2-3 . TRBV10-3 CAISELGASTDTHYF TGTGCCATCAGTGAACTCGGGGCCAGCACAGATACGCATTATTTT
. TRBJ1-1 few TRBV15 CATGAPNTEAFF TGTGCCACCGGGGCACCTAACACTGAAGCTTTCTTT
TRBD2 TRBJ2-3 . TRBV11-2 CASSLRTSGAPDTQYF TGTGCCAGCAGCTTAAGGACTAGCGGGGCTCCAGATACGCAGTATTTT
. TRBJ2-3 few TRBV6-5 CASSYSTPWGTNTQYF TGTGCCAGCAGTTACTCAACCCCATGGGGGACAAATACGCAGTATTTT
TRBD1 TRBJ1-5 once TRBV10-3 CAINMDRGQPQHF TGTGCCATCAATATGGACAGGGGTCAGCCCCAGCATTTT
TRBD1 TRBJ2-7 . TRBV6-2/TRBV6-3 CASIPGTGESHEQYF TGTGCCAGCATCCCCGGGACAGGGGAGTCCCACGAGCAGTACTTC
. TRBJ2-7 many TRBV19 CASSIGPGLAEQYF TGTGCCAGTAGTATTGGCCCAGGTTTGGCCGAGCAGTACTTC